A selection of T cell receptor beta chains follows, all from one sample in a study of shared clonotypes between healthy human individuals. The table came from immunoSEQ multiplex PCR; TCRdb's copy has only in-frame clones and leaves some out. This sample has about 980,000 clones, with 60% to 85% found just once. Sequenced input: memory CD4+ T cells sorted from blood. These receptors were collected from a man between 18 and 35 years old in good health. Each CDR3 is given with its conserved first and last residue. The order of the fields is J gene, clone size, V gene, D gene, CDR3 protein, CDR3 DNA. The D gene is left open where the match is weak. Part of the rows lack a size; the others show once, few, many or a class for expanded clones.

j_gene: TRBJ2-7
abundance: NA
v_gene: TRBV14
d_gene: NA
CDR3aa: CASSQSYYEQYF
CDR3nt: TGTGCCAGCAGCCAGTCTTACTACGAGCAGTACTTC

j_gene: TRBJ1-2
abundance: NA
v_gene: TRBV18
d_gene: NA
CDR3aa: CASSQDRNYGYTF
CDR3nt: TGTGCCAGCTCCCAGGACAGAAACTATGGCTACACCTTC

j_gene: TRBJ1-1
abundance: few
v_gene: TRBV10-3
d_gene: TRBD1
CDR3aa: CAITGTGGTEAFF
CDR3nt: TGTGCCATCACCGGGACAGGGGGCACTGAAGCTTTCTTT

j_gene: TRBJ2-2
abundance: NA
v_gene: TRBV7-2
d_gene: TRBD2
CDR3aa: CASTWGSGRKIGELFF
CDR3nt: TGTGCCAGCACCTGGGGGAGCGGGAGGAAGATCGGGGAGCTGTTTTTT

j_gene: TRBJ2-3
abundance: few
v_gene: TRBV28
d_gene: TRBD1
CDR3aa: CASRGQGAGTDTQYF
CDR3nt: TGTGCCAGCCGAGGACAGGGGGCTGGCACAGATACGCAGTATTTT

j_gene: TRBJ2-7
abundance: NA
v_gene: TRBV27
d_gene: NA
CDR3aa: CASSFLPPGPGATYEQYF
CDR3nt: TGTGCCAGCAGTTTTCTCCCCCCAGGGCCTGGGGCTACCTACGAGCAGTACTTC

j_gene: TRBJ1-5
abundance: NA
v_gene: TRBV7-2
d_gene: NA
CDR3aa: CASSLVVGSNQPQHF
CDR3nt: TGTGCCAGCAGCTTAGTGGTAGGGAGCAATCAGCCCCAGCATTTT

j_gene: TRBJ1-6
abundance: NA
v_gene: TRBV5-1
d_gene: TRBD1
CDR3aa: CASSLQGVYSPLHF
CDR3nt: TGCGCCAGCAGCTTGCAGGGGGTGTATTCACCCCTCCACTTT

j_gene: TRBJ1-2
abundance: NA
v_gene: TRBV27
d_gene: NA
CDR3aa: CASSFRRANYGYTF
CDR3nt: TGTGCCAGCAGTTTCCGGAGGGCCAACTATGGCTACACCTTC

j_gene: TRBJ2-1
abundance: NA
v_gene: TRBV11-3
d_gene: NA
CDR3aa: CASSSSGAGGQFF
CDR3nt: TGTGCCAGCAGCTCTTCCGGGGCAGGTGGGCAGTTCTTC

j_gene: TRBJ2-3
abundance: NA
v_gene: TRBV6-5
d_gene: TRBD2
CDR3aa: CASSYSVASGRDTQYF
CDR3nt: TGTGCCAGCAGTTACTCGGTGGCTAGCGGGAGGGATACGCAGTATTTT

j_gene: TRBJ2-3
abundance: NA
v_gene: TRBV19
d_gene: NA
CDR3aa: CASSPRWTADTQYF
CDR3nt: TGTGCCAGTAGTCCCCGGTGGACTGCAGATACGCAGTATTTT

j_gene: TRBJ2-1
abundance: NA
v_gene: TRBV7-2
d_gene: NA
CDR3aa: CASSLERNHEQFF
CDR3nt: TGTGCCAGCAGCTTAGAGAGAAACCATGAGCAGTTCTTC

j_gene: TRBJ2-7
abundance: NA
v_gene: TRBV19
d_gene: NA
CDR3aa: CASSIGRSYEQYF
CDR3nt: TGTGCCAGTAGCATTGGACGCTCCTACGAGCAGTACTTC

j_gene: TRBJ2-7
abundance: NA
v_gene: TRBV7-2
d_gene: NA
CDR3aa: CASSTVVGEQYF
CDR3nt: TGTGCCAGCAGCACGGTTGTGGGTGAGCAGTACTTC

j_gene: TRBJ2-1
abundance: NA
v_gene: TRBV30
d_gene: NA
CDR3aa: CAWSLDVEQFF
CDR3nt: TGTGCCTGGTCACTAGACGTAGAGCAGTTCTTC

j_gene: TRBJ2-3
abundance: NA
v_gene: TRBV27
d_gene: NA
CDR3aa: CASSSKPSTDTQYF
CDR3nt: TGTGCCAGCAGTTCAAAGCCAAGCACAGATACGCAGTATTTT

j_gene: TRBJ2-1
abundance: NA
v_gene: TRBV9
d_gene: NA
CDR3aa: CASSVGLKDEQFF
CDR3nt: TGTGCCAGCAGCGTAGGACTCAAGGATGAGCAGTTCTTC

j_gene: TRBJ2-3
abundance: NA
v_gene: TRBV7-8
d_gene: NA
CDR3aa: CASRSRSTDTQYF
CDR3nt: TGTGCCAGCAGATCTCGGAGCACAGATACGCAGTATTTT

j_gene: TRBJ2-3
abundance: NA
v_gene: TRBV6-4
d_gene: NA
CDR3aa: CASSDSRGDTQYF
CDR3nt: TGTGCCAGCAGTGACTCGAGGGGGGATACGCAGTATTTT

j_gene: TRBJ2-1
abundance: NA
v_gene: TRBV5-6
d_gene: TRBD2
CDR3aa: CASSDLRLAGSYNEQFF
CDR3nt: TGTGCCAGCAGCGATTTGAGACTAGCGGGCTCCTACAATGAGCAGTTCTTC

j_gene: TRBJ2-7
abundance: NA
v_gene: TRBV7-2
d_gene: NA
CDR3aa: CASSLAQGDYEQYF
CDR3nt: TGTGCCAGCAGCTTAGCTCAAGGGGACTACGAGCAGTACTTC

j_gene: TRBJ2-2
abundance: NA
v_gene: TRBV25-1
d_gene: TRBD1
CDR3aa: CASSPAGGTGELFF
CDR3nt: TGTGCCAGCAGCCCTGCAGGGGGCACCGGGGAGCTGTTTTTT

j_gene: TRBJ2-5
abundance: few
v_gene: TRBV27
d_gene: NA
CDR3aa: CASSATQLLGTQYF
CDR3nt: TGTGCCAGCAGTGCTACCCAACTCCTCGGGACCCAGTACTTC

j_gene: TRBJ1-3
abundance: NA
v_gene: TRBV19
d_gene: NA
CDR3aa: CASSIRGSHSGNTIYF
CDR3nt: TGTGCCAGTAGTATCAGAGGTTCCCACTCTGGAAACACCATATATTTT

j_gene: TRBJ1-2
abundance: NA
v_gene: TRBV7-9
d_gene: NA
CDR3aa: CASSLPGTANGYTF
CDR3nt: TGTGCCAGCAGCTTACCCGGGACGGCCAATGGCTACACCTTC

j_gene: TRBJ1-1
abundance: NA
v_gene: TRBV19
d_gene: NA
CDR3aa: CASSIPRANTEAFF
CDR3nt: TGTGCCAGTAGTATCCCCAGGGCGAACACTGAAGCTTTCTTT

j_gene: TRBJ1-1
abundance: NA
v_gene: TRBV11-3
d_gene: NA
CDR3aa: CASSIGYTEAFF
CDR3nt: TGTGCCAGCAGCATAGGGTACACTGAAGCTTTCTTT

j_gene: TRBJ2-3
abundance: once
v_gene: TRBV29-1
d_gene: NA
CDR3aa: CSVVMSGSSTDTQYF
CDR3nt: TGCAGCGTTGTGATGAGCGGTTCTAGCACAGATACGCAGTATTTT

j_gene: TRBJ1-2
abundance: NA
v_gene: TRBV11-2
d_gene: NA
CDR3aa: CASSTTQGNYGYTF
CDR3nt: TGTGCCAGCAGCACAACGCAGGGGAACTATGGCTACACCTTC

j_gene: TRBJ1-5
abundance: NA
v_gene: TRBV7-2
d_gene: NA
CDR3aa: CASSRQAGSGQPQHF
CDR3nt: TGTGCCAGCAGCCGTCAGGCCGGGTCGGGTCAGCCCCAGCATTTT

j_gene: TRBJ2-7
abundance: NA
v_gene: TRBV27
d_gene: TRBD1
CDR3aa: CASSPTGTGLYEQYF
CDR3nt: TGTGCCAGCAGTCCCACCGGGACAGGACTATACGAGCAGTACTTC

j_gene: TRBJ2-3
abundance: NA
v_gene: TRBV29-1
d_gene: NA
CDR3aa: CSVGDTITDTQYF
CDR3nt: TGCAGCGTTGGGGACACCATCACAGATACGCAGTATTTT

j_gene: TRBJ2-3
abundance: NA
v_gene: TRBV4-1
d_gene: TRBD2
CDR3aa: CASSQGGGAVDTQYF
CDR3nt: TGCGCCAGCAGCCAAGGCGGGGGGGCCGTAGATACGCAGTATTTT

j_gene: TRBJ2-1
abundance: NA
v_gene: TRBV13
d_gene: TRBD2
CDR3aa: CASSSGGRANEQFF
CDR3nt: TGTGCCAGCAGCTCCGGGGGGAGGGCCAATGAGCAGTTCTTC

j_gene: TRBJ1-5
abundance: NA
v_gene: TRBV5-1
d_gene: TRBD1
CDR3aa: CASSEDRGRRDQPQHF
CDR3nt: TGCGCCAGCAGCGAGGACAGGGGGCGAAGGGATCAGCCCCAGCATTTT

j_gene: TRBJ2-2
abundance: NA
v_gene: TRBV18
d_gene: TRBD2
CDR3aa: CASSTGTSNSGELFF
CDR3nt: TGTGCCAGCTCGACCGGGACTAGCAACAGCGGGGAGCTGTTTTTT

j_gene: TRBJ1-5
abundance: NA
v_gene: TRBV5-8
d_gene: NA
CDR3aa: CASSLGGGHGNQPQHF
CDR3nt: TGTGCCAGCAGCTTGGGTGGGGGGCACGGCAATCAGCCCCAGCATTTT

j_gene: TRBJ2-1
abundance: few
v_gene: TRBV15
d_gene: TRBD2
CDR3aa: CATSPRASGRFEQFF
CDR3nt: TGTGCCACCAGTCCCCGGGCTAGCGGGAGATTTGAGCAGTTCTTC

j_gene: TRBJ2-5
abundance: NA
v_gene: TRBV9
d_gene: NA
CDR3aa: CASSVRGSSYQETQYF
CDR3nt: TGTGCCAGCAGCGTAAGGGGGTCTTCGTACCAAGAGACCCAGTACTTC

j_gene: TRBJ1-1
abundance: NA
v_gene: TRBV18
d_gene: NA
CDR3aa: CASSGSTMNTEAFF
CDR3nt: TGTGCCAGCTCGGGAAGCACAATGAACACTGAAGCTTTCTTT

j_gene: TRBJ1-1
abundance: NA
v_gene: TRBV6-5
d_gene: NA
CDR3aa: CASSRRRNTEAFF
CDR3nt: TGTGCCAGCAGTAGGAGGAGGAACACTGAAGCTTTCTTT

j_gene: TRBJ2-7
abundance: NA
v_gene: TRBV6-1
d_gene: NA
CDR3aa: CASTWDFLSYEQYF
CDR3nt: TGTGCCAGCACTTGGGACTTCCTTTCCTACGAGCAGTACTTC

j_gene: TRBJ1-1
abundance: NA
v_gene: TRBV28
d_gene: NA
CDR3aa: CASRGQGIGTEAFF
CDR3nt: TGTGCCAGCAGGGGGCAGGGAATAGGGACTGAAGCTTTCTTT

j_gene: TRBJ1-1
abundance: NA
v_gene: TRBV2
d_gene: NA
CDR3aa: CASSENGTPGAEAFF
CDR3nt: TGTGCCAGCAGTGAAAACGGGACCCCTGGGGCTGAAGCTTTCTTT

j_gene: TRBJ2-7
abundance: NA
v_gene: TRBV4-2
d_gene: TRBD2
CDR3aa: CASSRGTPSGGLSYEQYF
CDR3nt: TGTGCCAGCAGCCGTGGAACTCCTAGCGGGGGCCTCTCCTACGAGCAGTACTTC

j_gene: TRBJ1-4
abundance: few
v_gene: TRBV28
d_gene: NA
CDR3aa: CASSSGQVREKLFF
CDR3nt: TGTGCCAGCAGCTCGGGGCAGGTCCGTGAAAAACTGTTTTTT

j_gene: TRBJ2-2
abundance: NA
v_gene: TRBV7-2
d_gene: TRBD2
CDR3aa: CASSWGLAGMGGELFF
CDR3nt: TGTGCCAGCAGTTGGGGACTAGCGGGAATGGGCGGGGAGCTGTTTTTT

j_gene: TRBJ2-7
abundance: NA
v_gene: TRBV6-5
d_gene: NA
CDR3aa: CASRTSRTPNEQYF
CDR3nt: TGTGCCAGCAGGACGTCGCGCACCCCCAACGAGCAGTACTTC

j_gene: TRBJ2-5
abundance: NA
v_gene: TRBV5-4
d_gene: NA
CDR3aa: CASSAGSPSQAQYF
CDR3nt: TGTGCCAGCAGCGCAGGGTCCCCATCCCAGGCCCAGTACTTC

j_gene: TRBJ1-2
abundance: NA
v_gene: TRBV4-3
d_gene: NA
CDR3aa: CASSQDWGARIIGYTF
CDR3nt: TGCGCCAGCAGCCAAGATTGGGGGGCCCGAATAATAGGCTACACCTTC

j_gene: TRBJ1-3
abundance: NA
v_gene: TRBV5-6
d_gene: NA
CDR3aa: CASSLDLGVVGNTIYF
CDR3nt: TGTGCCAGCAGCTTGGATTTGGGAGTTGTTGGAAACACCATATATTTT